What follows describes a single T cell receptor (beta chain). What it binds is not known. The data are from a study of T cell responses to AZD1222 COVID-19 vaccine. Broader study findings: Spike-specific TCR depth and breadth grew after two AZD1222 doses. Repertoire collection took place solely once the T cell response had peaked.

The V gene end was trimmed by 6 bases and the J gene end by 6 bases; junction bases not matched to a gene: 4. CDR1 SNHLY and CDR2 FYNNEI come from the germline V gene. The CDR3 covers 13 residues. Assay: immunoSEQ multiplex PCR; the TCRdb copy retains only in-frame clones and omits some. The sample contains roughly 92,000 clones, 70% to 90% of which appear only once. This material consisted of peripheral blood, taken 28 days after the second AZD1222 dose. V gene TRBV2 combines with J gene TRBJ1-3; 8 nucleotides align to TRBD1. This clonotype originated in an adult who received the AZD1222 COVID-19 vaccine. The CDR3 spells CASRDRATNTIYF. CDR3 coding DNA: TGTGCCAGCAGGGACAGGGCGACAAACACCATATATTTT.